The 5 T cell receptor beta chains given below trace back to one sample, sequenced in a study of a mutant IDH1 vaccine in newly diagnosed glioma. As for time point: week 47, end of study. Vaccination used 300 ug of mutant IDH1 20-mer peptide per dose, with topical imiquimod. Some clones are missing from TCRdb's copy, which holds only in-frame ones; the method was immunoSEQ multiplex PCR. The sample gives 40,000 to 45,000 clones, 65% to 90% of which show up once; around 20% is in the top ten. Their recognized antigens are unknown. The source was PBMCs, collected from a glioma patient whose treatment included an IDH1 peptide vaccine. These receptors originate from a man between 18 and 29 years old with glioma. Some clones in this sample may be carry-over from other donors' samples.

The chain joins TRBV28 to TRBJ1-5; the D gene is possibly TRBD1 (5 bases). V was pared by 8 bases and J by 3 bases, with 14 bases between. CDR3 length: 14 amino acids. Germline CDR1 is MDHEN and CDR2 is SYDVKM. The CDR3 sequence is CASGLRGLNQPQHF. The CDR3 DNA sequence: TGTGCCAGCGGCTTGAGGGGCCTCAATCAGCCCCAGCATTTT. Full variable domain (rest looked up from reference TRBV28 and TRBJ1-5): DVKVTQSSRYLVKRTGEKVFLECVQDMDHENMFWYRQDPGLGLRLIYFSYDVKMKEKGDIPEGYSVSREKKERFSLILESASTNQTSMYLCASGLRGLNQPQHFGDGTRLSIL.

This clone was counted between two and nine times. The genes are TRBV30 and TRBJ1-5, with D unresolved. Looked up from germline, CDR1 is GTSNPN and CDR2 is SVGIG (reference sequence). CDR3 length: 18 residues. V lost 0 bases, J lost 7 bases, and 25 bases lay in between. The CDR3 coding sequence is TGTGCCTGGAGTGTCTATGGCCGGGCAGCGTCAACCCGCCAGCCCCAGCATTTT. Protein: CAWSVYGRAASTRQPQHF. Looking up the rest from reference TRBV30 and TRBJ1-5 gives the full variable domain: SQTIHQWPATLVQPVGSPLSLECTVEGTSNPNLYWYRQAAGRGLQLLFYSVGIGQISSEVPQNLSASRPQDRQFILSSKKLLLSDSGFYLCAWSVYGRAASTRQPQHFGDGTRLSIL.

The rearrangement uses TRBV6-5 and TRBJ1-2, with D perhaps TRBD1 (6 bases). The CDR3 has 15 amino acids. Trimming removed 2 bases at V and 5 bases at J, with 15 bases between. CDR1 is MNHEY and CDR2 is SVGAGI in the germline V gene. CDR3 nucleotides: TGTGCCAGCAGTTACGGACCGACAGGCTCATATGGCTACACCTTC. This translates into CASSYGPTGSYGYTF.

V usage is TRBV12-5 and J usage is TRBJ2-1; 8 nucleotides agree with TRBD1. Germline CDR1 reads LGHNT; CDR2 reads FRNRAP. Germline trimming cut 6 bases from V and 3 bases from J; bases unmatched to any gene: 7. The CDR3 length is 15 residues. CDR3 residues: CASGRGQGGYNEQFF. CDR3 DNA: TGTGCTAGTGGCCGCGGACAGGGTGGCTACAATGAGCAGTTCTTC.

This clone has just a few counts. The chain couples TRBV12-5 to TRBJ2-1; the D is unclear. Germline V gene data show CDR1 as LGHNT and CDR2 as FRNRAP. V lost 4 bases and J lost 1, with 8 bases in between. CDR3 length equals 14 residues. Here the CDR3 DNA reads TGTGCTAGTGGTTCAAGAGCGTCCTACAATGAGCAGTTCTTC. This sequence encodes CASGSRASYNEQFF.